The 32 T cell receptor beta chains in this list originate from one sample, sequenced in a study of cytomegalovirus exposure and HLA in healthy donors. This PCR relied on a set of 60 Vbeta primers and 13 Jbeta primers. Using immunoSEQ multiplex PCR, the repertoire was profiled, and TCRdb retains in-frame clones only, with some absent. The table has 180,000 or so clones, over 80% seen once. Specimen: PBMCs. Receptor source: a man aged 35-49 years in good health and CMV-seronegative.

The chain couples TRBV6-5 to TRBJ1-2, with 7 bases aligning to TRBD1. The V gene's germline CDR1 is MNHEY and CDR2 SVGAGI. This CDR3 region has 16 residues. The ends lost 2 bases at V and 3 bases at J; junction bases unmatched: 9. The CDR3 DNA is TGTGCCAGCAGTTACGACCGACAGGGAGCACACTATGGCTACACCTTC. Amino acid sequence: CASSYDRQGAHYGYTF.

The table lists this clone with a few counts. The chain combines TRBV7-3 with TRBJ2-1; TRBD1 matches at 8 bases. CDR3 size: 14 residues. In germline, CDR1 is SGHTA, CDR2 FQGTGA. V was pared by 3 bases and J by 9 bases, with 7 bases of the junction left unmatched. The CDR3 spells CASSLTDRVGEQFF. The CDR3 DNA follows: TGTGCCAGCAGCTTGACGGACAGGGTCGGTGAGCAGTTCTTC.

The CDR3 loop reads CASSLVVSGMNNEQFF. The CDR3 DNA sequence: TGCGCCAGCAGCTTGGTGGTTAGCGGGATGAACAATGAGCAGTTCTTC. The chain carries TRBV5-1 and TRBJ2-1; 8 bases agree with TRBD2. V shed 0 bases, J shed 5 bases, and the junction held 7 bases outside the gene matches. CDR3 length equals 16 residues. Looked up from germline, CDR1 is SGHRS and CDR2 is YFSETQ.

This clone came up a few times. The chain carries TRBV5-6 and TRBJ2-3, with 8 positions matching TRBD1. The J segment lost 4 bases and the V segment lost 3 bases, leaving 7 bases of the junction unmatched. CDR1 and CDR2 from the germline V gene are SGHDT and YYEEEE. The CDR3 is 15 amino acids. The CDR3 DNA is TGTGCCAGCAGCTACGGACAGGGAGCATCAGATACGCAGTATTTT. Its protein product is CASSYGQGASDTQYF. Looking up the rest from reference TRBV5-6 and TRBJ2-3 gives the full variable domain: DAGVTQSPTHLIKTRGQQVTLRCSPKSGHDTVSWYQQALGQGPQFIFQYYEEEERQRGNFPDRFSGHQFPNYSSELNVNALLLGDSALYLCASSYGQGASDTQYFGPGTRLTVL.

The genes are TRBV5-1 and TRBJ1-1; D may be TRBD1 (6 bases). Trimming took off 2 bases at V and 1 base at J, with 9 bases between the two ends. Germline assignment: CDR1 SGHRS and CDR2 YFSETQ. The CDR3 is made up of 14 amino acids. The CDR3 DNA sequence: TGCGCCAGCAGCTTAGGACAGACGAACACTGAAGCTTTCTTT. Its protein product is CASSLGQTNTEAFF.

A few counts support this clone. CDR3 in DNA: TGTGCCAGCTCACCCGTGGGACAGGGCGGCACCGGGGAGCTGTTTTTT. Translated, it gives CASSPVGQGGTGELFF. The J gene is TRBJ2-2, the V gene TRBV18; TRBD1 aligns across 9 bases. CDR3 length: 16 residues. Germline lookup yields CDR1 KGHSH and CDR2 LQKENI. The junction had 6 bases not matched to a gene; V was cut back by 3 bases and J by 4 bases. Drawing the rest from reference TRBV18 and TRBJ2-2, the complete variable domain is NAGVMQNPRHLVRRRGQEARLRCSPMKGHSHVYWYRQLPEEGLKFMVYLQKENIIDESGMPKERFSAEFPKEGPSILRIQQVVRGDSAAYFCASSPVGQGGTGELFFGEGSRLTVL.

V usage is TRBV11-3 and J usage is TRBJ1-3, with D possibly being TRBD1 (6 bases). Germline values: CDR1 SGHNT, CDR2 YENEEA. V lost 2 bases, J lost 4 bases, and 9 bases lay in between. The CDR3 has 14 residues. The CDR3 nucleotides are TGTGCCAGCAGCTTACAGGGGTCCGGAAACACCATATATTTT. The encoded protein is CASSLQGSGNTIYF.

DNA of the CDR3: TGTGCCTGGGGAGAGTACACCTTC. It encodes CAWGEYTF. J is TRBJ1-2 and V is TRBV30, with D unclear. Germline CDR1 and CDR2: GTSNPN and SVGIG (reference sequence). CDR3 length: 8 residues. V was pared by 5 bases and J by 11 bases, with 6 bases between.

This clone was detected a few times. DNA of the CDR3: TGTGCCAGCAGCACCGGGACAGGGGACGATGAGCAGTTCTTC. Translation: CASSTGTGDDEQFF. This chain connects TRBV5-4 to TRBJ2-1; TRBD1 agrees at 10 bases. The J segment lost 8 bases and the V segment lost 4 bases, leaving 6 bases of the junction unmatched. This CDR3 spans 14 amino acids. Germline values: CDR1 SGHNT, CDR2 YYREEE (reference sequence).

The genes are TRBV7-8 and TRBJ2-3, with 10 bases aligning to TRBD2. V trimming: 5 bases; J trimming: 5 bases; junction bases outside the gene matches: 16. CDR3 length equals 18 residues. Germline V lookup: CDR1 SGHVS, CDR2 FQNEAQ. The CDR3 DNA reads as TGTGCCAGCAGCCTCAGGCGGATAGCGGGAGGACGCGAAGATACGCAGTATTTT. This codes for CASSLRRIAGGREDTQYF.

V usage is TRBV27 and J usage is TRBJ1-6; 8 bases align to TRBD1. The CDR3 is made up of 17 amino acids. Germline V gene lookup returns CDR1 MNHEY and CDR2 SMNVEV (reference sequence). Losses at the gene ends were 5 bases for V and 3 bases for J; bases not matched to a gene: 9. CDR3 nucleotide sequence: TGTGCCAGCAGTAGAGGACAGGGCCCTTTCTATAATTCACCCCTCCACTTT. This translates into CASSRGQGPFYNSPLHF.

The CDR3: CASSYRGWTETQYF. The DNA of the CDR3 is TGTGCCAGCAGTTACAGGGGTTGGACGGAGACCCAGTACTTC. The V call is TRBV14, the J call TRBJ2-5, with 7 bases lining up with TRBD1. The CDR3 spans 14 residues. The trim removed 6 bases at V and 5 bases at J, leaving 9 bases unmatched. Germline CDR1 is SGHDN and CDR2 is FVKESK.

This clone was seen a single time. This chain links TRBV28 with TRBJ1-1; 7 bases are a match to TRBD1. In germline, CDR1 is MDHEN, CDR2 SYDVKM. The CDR3 has 13 amino acids. The V and J ends lost 9 bases and 2 bases, in that order; junction bases with no gene match: 6. The chain's CDR3 is CASYRTGNTEAFF. The CDR3 DNA is TGTGCCAGTTACCGGACAGGAAACACTGAAGCTTTCTTT.

This clone came up a few times. The chain combines TRBV5-6 with TRBJ1-6; D remains ambiguous. Germline V CDR1 and CDR2: SGHDT, YYEEEE. Trimming removed 5 bases at V and 6 bases at J, with 9 bases between. CDR3 size: 13 residues. The CDR3 region has the DNA TGTGCCAGCAGGTCGGGGTTTAATTCACCCCTCCACTTT. Translation gives CASRSGFNSPLHF.

The chain links TRBV9 to TRBJ2-3, with TRBD2 identical over 12 bases. The CDR3 extends over 17 amino acids. V gave up 0 bases and J gave up 3 bases; unmatched junction bases: 5. Per the germline V gene, CDR1 is SGDLS and CDR2 is YYNGEE. The CDR3, as DNA: TGTGCCAGCAGCGTAGACCCTAGCGGGGGGGCGACAGATACGCAGTATTTT. It translates to CASSVDPSGGATDTQYF. Drawing the rest from reference TRBV9 and TRBJ2-3, the complete variable domain is DSGVTQTPKHLITATGQRVTLRCSPRSGDLSVYWYQQSLDQGLQFLIQYYNGEERAKGNILERFSAQQFPDLHSELNLSSLELGDSALYFCASSVDPSGGATDTQYFGPGTRLTVL.

The chain carries TRBV28 and TRBJ1-2; D unclear. V shed 5 bases and J shed 4 bases, with 20 bases lying between them. The CDR3 sequence is 16 residues long. CDR1 MDHEN and CDR2 SYDVKM come from the germline V gene. CDR3 coding DNA: TGTGCCAGCAGTCTCCGGCCTCGACATTCCGCCTATGGCTACACCTTC. Its translation: CASSLRPRHSAYGYTF.

This chain links TRBV7-2 with TRBJ1-5; 7 bases align to TRBD1. Losses at the gene ends were 3 bases for V and 5 bases for J; bases not matched to a gene: 1. The germline V gene encodes CDR1 SGHTA and CDR2 FQGNSA. The CDR3 loop spans 13 amino acids. The CDR3 DNA follows: TGTGCCAGCAGCTTGGACAGGTATCAGCCCCAGCATTTT. As protein: CASSLDRYQPQHF.

J is TRBJ2-3 and V is TRBV7-2; D ambiguous. This CDR3 has 15 residues. Trimming cost V 6 bases and J 0 bases, with 13 bases left between them. Per the germline V gene, CDR1 is SGHTA and CDR2 is FQGNSA. The CDR3 DNA reads TGTGCCAGCAGTCGAGGTGGTATAAGCACAGATACGCAGTATTTT. Translation gives CASSRGGISTDTQYF.

This clone has a handful of counts. This chain joins TRBV7-9 and TRBJ2-1; 8 bases are shared with TRBD2. Trimming removed 5 bases from V and 6 bases from J; junction bases left unmatched: 6. The CDR3 runs to 14 residues. The germline V gene has CDR1 SEHNR and CDR2 FQNEAQ (reference sequence). The chain's CDR3 is CASSRSGTSNEQFF. In nucleotides, the CDR3 is TGTGCCAGCAGCCGGTCCGGGACTAGCAATGAGCAGTTCTTC.

The genes are TRBV19 and TRBJ1-4; 9 bases line up with TRBD1. Germline lookup yields CDR1 LNHDA and CDR2 SQIVND (reference sequence). V lost 4 bases to trimming and J lost 8 bases; unmatched junction nucleotides: 5. The CDR3 has 14 amino acids. The CDR3 DNA follows: TGTGCCAGTAGTACAAGTACAGGGGGCGAAAAACTGTTTTTT. Translated, it gives CASSTSTGGEKLFF.

This clone was seen a few times. The chain has TRBV6-5 and TRBJ1-1; D is uncertain. Germline V gene lookup returns CDR1 MNHEY and CDR2 SVGAGI. V dropped 2 bases and J dropped 8 bases, with 21 bases sitting between them. CDR3 length: 16 residues. The CDR3 bases are TGTGCCAGCAGTTACGATACGACCAGGAGAGGGTGGGAAGCTTTCTTT. The encoded protein is CASSYDTTRRGWEAFF.

The J gene is TRBJ1-5, the V gene TRBV23-1, with TRBD1 identical over 8 bases. TRBV23-1 falls under the ORF class, with uncertain function. CDR3 length equals 17 residues. Trimming removed 7 bases from V and 4 bases from J; junction bases left unmatched: 15. CDR3: CASTPILRTGRNQPQHF. CDR3 bases: TGCGCCAGCACCCCTATTTTACGGACAGGGCGGAATCAGCCCCAGCATTTT.

This chain uses TRBV11-2 with TRBJ2-1; possibly TRBD1 for D (5 bases). This CDR3 is built from 12 residues. V dropped 4 bases and J dropped 9 bases, with 10 bases sitting between them. Germline V gives CDR1 SGHAT, CDR2 FQNNGV. Here the CDR3 DNA reads TGTGCCAGCAGCTCCAGGGCTGCTGAGCAGTTCTTC. Encoded protein: CASSSRAAEQFF.

The V and J genes are TRBV28 and TRBJ2-1; 7 bases map to TRBD1. V gave up 7 bases and J gave up 7 bases; unmatched junction bases: 7. The germline gives CDR1 MDHEN, CDR2 SYDVKM. The CDR3 runs to 13 residues. The CDR3 reads CASTSQGRNEQFF. CDR3 DNA sequence: TGTGCCAGCACTTCACAGGGGCGGAATGAGCAGTTCTTC.

J is TRBJ2-3 and V is TRBV5-1, with 9 bases fitting TRBD2. V was clipped by 4 bases and J by 4 bases; unmatched bases: 7. Germline V lookup: CDR1 SGHRS, CDR2 YFSETQ. CDR3 length: 15 amino acids. The CDR3 spells CASSREGLAADTQYF. The CDR3, as DNA: TGCGCCAGCAGCAGGGAGGGACTAGCTGCAGATACGCAGTATTTT.

The chain joins TRBV5-1 to TRBJ2-7; D is unresolved. CDR3 length: 14 residues. Trimming removed 0 bases at V and 2 bases at J, with 9 bases between. The germline CDR1 and CDR2 sequences are SGHRS and YFSETQ. As DNA, the CDR3 is TGCGCCAGCAGCTTGGGACTGCCCACCTACGAGCAGTACTTC. Translation gives CASSLGLPTYEQYF.

This clone was detected only once. The CDR3 spells CASSLGTGCYF. The DNA for the CDR3 is TGTGCCAGCAGCTTGGGGACAGGGTGCTACTTC. The chain links TRBV7-2 to TRBJ2-7; 9 nucleotides agree with TRBD1. The junction had 4 bases not matched to a gene; V was cut back by 3 bases and J by 13 bases. CDR1 and CDR2 from the germline V gene are SGHTA and FQGNSA. This CDR3 spans 11 amino acids.

V usage is TRBV27 and J usage is TRBJ1-3; 9 bases fit TRBD1. V dropped 0 bases and J dropped 1; count of bases not matched to a gene: 16. The V gene's germline CDR1 is MNHEY and CDR2 SMNVEV (reference sequence). CDR3 length equals 21 residues. The DNA for the CDR3 is TGTGCCAGCAGTTTATCCCCAACCTCCCGCCGGGACAGGGAATCTGGAAACACCATATATTTT. Amino acid sequence: CASSLSPTSRRDRESGNTIYF.

The V and J genes are TRBV28 and TRBJ2-1; D unclear. Deletions cut 2 bases from V and 0 bases from J, with 11 bases between. The CDR3 has 16 amino acids. The germline CDR1 and CDR2 sequences are MDHEN and SYDVKM. The CDR3 DNA reads TGTGCCAGCAGTTTACGGTGGCGGAGCTCCTACAATGAGCAGTTCTTC. Translated: CASSLRWRSSYNEQFF.

The rearrangement uses TRBV7-9 and TRBJ2-1, with TRBD2 matching 11 bases. This CDR3 region has 16 residues. Germline V lookup: CDR1 SEHNR, CDR2 FQNEAQ (reference sequence). V shed 0 bases, J shed 3 bases, and the junction held 1 base outside the gene matches. The CDR3 loop reads CASSLAGTSGYNEQFF. The CDR3 DNA reads TGTGCCAGCAGCTTAGCCGGGACTAGCGGCTACAATGAGCAGTTCTTC. The complete variable domain, with remaining parts taken from reference TRBV7-9 and TRBJ2-1, reads DTGVSQNPRHKITKRGQNVTFRCDPISEHNRLYWYRQTLGQGPEFLTYFQNEAQLEKSRLLSDRFSAERPKGSFSTLEIQRTEQGDSAMYLCASSLAGTSGYNEQFFGPGTRLTVL.

This chain's CDR3 is CASGFGFGNTEAFF. The CDR3 nucleotides read TGTGCTAGTGGTTTCGGGTTTGGAAACACTGAAGCTTTCTTT. The chain joins TRBV12-5 to TRBJ1-1; D not certain. The CDR3 runs 14 residues. CDR1 and CDR2 from the germline V gene are LGHNT and FRNRAP. Trimming left V 3 bases short and J 2 bases short, with 10 bases between.

The chain recombines TRBV5-4 with TRBJ1-2; 12 bases match TRBD1. V shed 3 bases, J shed 0 bases, and the junction held 12 bases outside the gene matches. CDR3 length equals 19 residues. CDR1 is SGHNT and CDR2 is YYREEE in the germline V gene (reference sequence). CDR3 sequence (DNA): TGTGCCAGCAGCTCACTCTGGGACAGGGGGCTTGATGCTAACTATGGCTACACCTTC. It yields the protein CASSSLWDRGLDANYGYTF. Full variable domain (outside the CDR3, taken from reference TRBV5-4 and TRBJ1-2): ETGVTQSPTHLIKTRGQQVTLRCSSQSGHNTVSWYQQALGQGPQFIFQYYREEENGRGNFPPRFSGLQFPNYSSELNVNALELDDSALYLCASSSLWDRGLDANYGYTFGSGTRLTVV.